The T cell receptor (beta chain) described here comes from a study of blood T cell repertoires in COVID-19. TCRdb's table, derived via immunoSEQ multiplex PCR, lists solely in-frame clones and lacks some. The profile shows roughly 100,000 clones, 87% of them singletons. The germline V gene has CDR1 LNHDA and CDR2 SQIVND (reference sequence). V dropped 4 bases and J dropped 8 bases, with 20 bases sitting between them. The CDR3 runs to 15 residues. Specimen: peripheral blood. This clonotype originated in a middle-aged man in a cohort sampled during active COVID-19. The V call is TRBV19, the J call TRBJ1-2; D is uncertain. The CDR3 sequence is CASSKRPGGPMGYTF. The CDR3 nucleotides read TGTGCCAGTAGTAAGCGCCCTGGCGGCCCGATGGGCTACACCTTC.